This T cell receptor (beta chain) was sequenced for a study of blood T cell repertoires in COVID-19. Study-level information: Material from acute and convalescent COVID-19 was sourced from the United States, Italy and Spain. In each case, the material was cDNA or gDNA derived from T cells, B-cell-depleted T cells, or PBMCs.

Original processing notes: Estimated nucleated cell counts came from reference gene primer amplification. Clones were read by immunoSEQ multiplex PCR, and TCRdb kept only the in-frame ones, dropping some. D and trimming were read from the DNA, whereas the V and J calls and clone size are those reported in that table. The sample has about 200,000 clones, around 82% seen once. Trimming removed 2 bases from V and 2 bases from J, with 7 bases in between. The germline gives CDR1 GTSNPN, CDR2 SVGIG (reference sequence). The CDR3 is 14 amino acids. Enrolled through a virtual design, the participants were between 18 and 89 years of age and came from about two dozen US areas.

V is TRBV30 and J is TRBJ1-6, with D perhaps matching TRBD1 (5 bases). The sequencing sample was made of PBMCs or T cells enriched from blood (not recorded which). The clonotype was recovered from a woman in her thirties or forties with acute COVID-19. In DNA, the CDR3 is TGTGCCTGGAGTCTGACAGCCTATAATTCACCCCTCCACTTT. Residues: CAWSLTAYNSPLHF. Combining the CDR3 with reference TRBV30 and TRBJ1-6 gives the whole variable domain SQTIHQWPATLVQPVGSPLSLECTVEGTSNPNLYWYRQAAGRGLQLLFYSVGIGQISSEVPQNLSASRPQDRQFILSSKKLLLSDSGFYLCAWSLTAYNSPLHFGNGTRLTVT.